A selection of T cell receptor beta chains follows, all from one sample in a study of blood T cell repertoires in COVID-19. Assay used: immunoSEQ multiplex PCR; TCRdb lists only in-frame clones, some missing. The sample has fewer than 250,000 clones, approximately 80% seen once. The sample consisted of peripheral blood. Receptors originate from a man aged 25 to 45 with active or convalescent COVID-19. The conserved cysteine and the conserved F or W are not part of the CDR3 here. D genes are given only for firm matches.

. TRBJ1-1 TRBV19 ASSVGGNTEAF
. TRBJ2-7 TRBV5-6 ASSAQGRYEQY
TRBD1 TRBJ1-5 TRBV27 ASSSSDRGLYQPQH
TRBD2 TRBJ2-3 TRBV24-1 ATSSSGVVDTQY
TRBD2 TRBJ2-3 TRBV19 ASKLAGSTDTQY
TRBD1 TRBJ2-7 TRBV6-2/TRBV6-3 ASSHPGTGSYEQY
TRBD2 TRBJ2-5 TRBV4-2 ASSQDSGKETQY
TRBD1 TRBJ2-1 TRBV7-2 ASSSEDRPYNEQF
TRBD2 TRBJ2-1 TRBV7-3 ASSLGGTSGYNEQF
TRBD1 TRBJ1-5 TRBV30 ACSLGQRNQPQH
TRBD1 TRBJ1-5 TRBV7-2 ASSSYFHRGDQPQH
. TRBJ2-5 TRBV7-2 ASTNPGNQETQY
. TRBJ1-2 TRBV5-1 ASSSSGENGYT
. TRBJ2-7 TRBV3-1/TRBV3-2 ASSHRGYEQY
TRBD1 TRBJ2-2 TRBV6-5 ASSYSTGTGELF
TRBD2 TRBJ2-7 TRBV28 ASRQAGGIHEQY
TRBD1 TRBJ2-2 TRBV19 ASSIPDRVRTGELF
. TRBJ1-4 TRBV2 ASRGDRTYEKLF
TRBD1 TRBJ1-5 TRBV27 ASSFTYRGRHQPQH
TRBD2 TRBJ2-1 TRBV5-1 ASSLYGRNEQF
TRBD2 TRBJ2-3 TRBV3-1/TRBV3-2 ASSQPLAGGRTDTQY
TRBD1 TRBJ1-3 TRBV28 ASNPQGGSGNTIY
. TRBJ2-1 TRBV6-5 ASRTIPNEQF
TRBD2 TRBJ2-1 TRBV6-2/TRBV6-3 ASSYSPSGNNEQF
TRBD1 TRBJ1-1 TRBV7-2 ASSLRGTGTGTPEAF
. TRBJ1-2 TRBV3-1/TRBV3-2 ASSQDPRREAYGYT
. TRBJ1-5 TRBV30 AWSSGKGNQPQH
. TRBJ1-1 TRBV18 ASSPQTLNTEAF
. TRBJ1-2 TRBV15 ATSRGAGDYGYT
TRBD1 TRBJ2-7 TRBV28 ASSSGQGAYEQY
. TRBJ2-6 TRBV3-1/TRBV3-2 ASSQVAQGGKSGANVLT
. TRBJ1-4 TRBV7-2 ASSPNFNEKLF
. TRBJ1-1 TRBV2 ASSPLGASSTEAF
. TRBJ1-1 TRBV3-1/TRBV3-2 ASSQGSGQKYTEAF
TRBD1 TRBJ1-3 TRBV6-5 ASSWDRSGNTIY
. TRBJ2-7 TRBV12-3/TRBV12-4 ASSLSRREQY
TRBD1 TRBJ1-2 TRBV19 ASRVVGQNYGYT
. TRBJ1-1 TRBV5-1 ASSQTVNTEAF
. TRBJ1-1 TRBV2 AGGDPLKDLFEAF
. TRBJ2-3 TRBV19 ASASYTRTDTQY